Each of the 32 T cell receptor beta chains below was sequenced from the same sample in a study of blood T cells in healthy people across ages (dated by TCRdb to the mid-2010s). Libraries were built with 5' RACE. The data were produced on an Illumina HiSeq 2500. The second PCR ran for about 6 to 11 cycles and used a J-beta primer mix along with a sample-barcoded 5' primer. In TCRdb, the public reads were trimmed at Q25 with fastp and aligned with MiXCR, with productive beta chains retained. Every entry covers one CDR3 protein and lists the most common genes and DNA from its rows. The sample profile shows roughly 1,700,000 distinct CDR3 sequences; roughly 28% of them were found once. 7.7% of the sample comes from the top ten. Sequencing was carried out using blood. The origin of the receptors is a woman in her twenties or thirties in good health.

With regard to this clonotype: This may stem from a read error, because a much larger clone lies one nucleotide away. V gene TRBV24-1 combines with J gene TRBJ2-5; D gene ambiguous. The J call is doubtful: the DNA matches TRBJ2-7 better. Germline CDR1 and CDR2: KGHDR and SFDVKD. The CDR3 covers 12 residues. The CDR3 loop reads CATSSYSDEQYF. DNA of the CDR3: TGTGCCACCAGTTCTTATTCGGACGAGCAGTACTTC.

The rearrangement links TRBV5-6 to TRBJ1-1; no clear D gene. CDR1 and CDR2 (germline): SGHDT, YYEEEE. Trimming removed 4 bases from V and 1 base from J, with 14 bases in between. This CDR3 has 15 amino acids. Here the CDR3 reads CASSPSMWGNTEAFF. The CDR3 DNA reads TGTGCCAGCAGCCCCTCCATGTGGGGGAACACTGAAGCTTTCTTT.

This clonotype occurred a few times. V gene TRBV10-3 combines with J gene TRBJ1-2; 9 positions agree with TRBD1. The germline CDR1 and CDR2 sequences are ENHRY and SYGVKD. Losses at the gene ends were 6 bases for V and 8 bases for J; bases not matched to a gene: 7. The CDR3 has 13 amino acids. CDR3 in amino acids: CAIRAGTGNGYTF. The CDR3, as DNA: TGTGCCATCAGGGCCGGGACAGGGAACGGCTACACCTTC.

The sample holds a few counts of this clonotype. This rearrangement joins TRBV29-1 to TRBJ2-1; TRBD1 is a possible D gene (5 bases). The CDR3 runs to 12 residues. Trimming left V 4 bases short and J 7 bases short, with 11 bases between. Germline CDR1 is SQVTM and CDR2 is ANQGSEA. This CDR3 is CSVAPGPNEQFF. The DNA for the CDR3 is TGCAGCGTTGCGCCAGGGCCGAATGAGCAGTTCTTC.

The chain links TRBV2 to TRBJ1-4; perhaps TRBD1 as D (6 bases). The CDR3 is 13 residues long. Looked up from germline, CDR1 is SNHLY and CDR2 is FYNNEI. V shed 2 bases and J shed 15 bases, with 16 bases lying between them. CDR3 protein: CASSEYTQGWVFF. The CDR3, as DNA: TGTGCCAGCAGTGAATATACCCAGGGGTGGGTGTTTTTT.

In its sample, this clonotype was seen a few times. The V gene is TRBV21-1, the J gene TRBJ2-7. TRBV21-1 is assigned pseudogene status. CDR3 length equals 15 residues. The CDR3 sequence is CASSKAAGTPYEQYF. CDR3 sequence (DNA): TGTGCCAGCAGCAAAGCGGCAGGGACCCCCTACGAGCAGTACTTC.

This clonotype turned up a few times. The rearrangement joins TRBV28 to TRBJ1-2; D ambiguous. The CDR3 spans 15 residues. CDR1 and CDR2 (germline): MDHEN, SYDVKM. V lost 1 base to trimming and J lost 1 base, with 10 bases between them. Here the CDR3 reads CASSLFASGNYGYTF. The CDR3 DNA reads TGTGCCAGCAGTTTATTCGCTTCGGGTAACTATGGCTACACCTTC.

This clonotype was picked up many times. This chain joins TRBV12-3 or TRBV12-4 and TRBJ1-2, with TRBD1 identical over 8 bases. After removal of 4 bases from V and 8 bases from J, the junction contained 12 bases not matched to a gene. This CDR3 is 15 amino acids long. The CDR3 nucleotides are TGTGCCAGCAGTTCCGGGACAGGCCGAATGGGGGGCTACACCTTC. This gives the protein CASSSGTGRMGGYTF.

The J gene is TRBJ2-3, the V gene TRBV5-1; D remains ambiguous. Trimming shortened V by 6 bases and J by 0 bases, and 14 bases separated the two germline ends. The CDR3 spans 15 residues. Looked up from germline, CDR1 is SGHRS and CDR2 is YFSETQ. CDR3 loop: CASNLKGSSTDTQYF. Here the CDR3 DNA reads TGCGCCAGCAACCTAAAGGGATCTAGCACAGATACGCAGTATTTT.

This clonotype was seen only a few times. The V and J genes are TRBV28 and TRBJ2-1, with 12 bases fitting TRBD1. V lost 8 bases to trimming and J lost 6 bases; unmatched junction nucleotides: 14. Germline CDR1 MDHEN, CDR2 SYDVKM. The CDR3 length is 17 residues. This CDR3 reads CASGMLRGTGGFNEQFF. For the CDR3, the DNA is TGTGCCAGCGGGATGTTAAGGGGGACAGGGGGCTTCAATGAGCAGTTCTTC.

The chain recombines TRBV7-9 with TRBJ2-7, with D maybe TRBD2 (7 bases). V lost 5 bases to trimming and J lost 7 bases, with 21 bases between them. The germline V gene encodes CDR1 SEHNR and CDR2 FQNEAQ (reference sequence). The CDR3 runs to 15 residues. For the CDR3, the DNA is TGTGCCAGCAGCGGAGACGGGACACGGGGGGAAGAGCAGTACTTC. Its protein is CASSGDGTRGEEQYF.

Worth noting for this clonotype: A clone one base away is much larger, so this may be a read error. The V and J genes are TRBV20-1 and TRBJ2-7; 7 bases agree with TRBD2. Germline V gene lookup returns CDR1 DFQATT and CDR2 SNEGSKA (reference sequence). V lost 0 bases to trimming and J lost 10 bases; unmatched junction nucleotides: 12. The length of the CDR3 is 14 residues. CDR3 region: CSARDGGGREAQYF. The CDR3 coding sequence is TGCAGTGCTAGAGATGGAGGCGGGAGAGAGGCCCAGTACTTC.

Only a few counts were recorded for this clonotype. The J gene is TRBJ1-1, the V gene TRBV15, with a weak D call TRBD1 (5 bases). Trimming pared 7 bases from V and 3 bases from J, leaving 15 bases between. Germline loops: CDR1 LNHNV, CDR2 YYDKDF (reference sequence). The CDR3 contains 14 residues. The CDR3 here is CATTETGGYTEAFF. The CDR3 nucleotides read TGTGCCACCACCGAAACAGGCGGGTACACTGAAGCTTTCTTT.

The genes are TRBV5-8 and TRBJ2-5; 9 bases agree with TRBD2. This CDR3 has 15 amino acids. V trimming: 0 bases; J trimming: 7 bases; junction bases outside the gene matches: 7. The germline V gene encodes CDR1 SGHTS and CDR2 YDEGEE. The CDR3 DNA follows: TGTGCCAGCAGCTTGGTCCTAGCGGGGATTCGGACCCAGTACTTC. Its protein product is CASSLVLAGIRTQYF.

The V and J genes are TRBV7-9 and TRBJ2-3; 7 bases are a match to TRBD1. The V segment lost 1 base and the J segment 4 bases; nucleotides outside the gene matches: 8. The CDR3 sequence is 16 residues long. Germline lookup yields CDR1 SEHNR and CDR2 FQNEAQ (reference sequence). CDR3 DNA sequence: TGTGCCAGCAGCTTAGTTGGCAGGGGGATTCCAGATACGCAGTATTTT. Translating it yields CASSLVGRGIPDTQYF.

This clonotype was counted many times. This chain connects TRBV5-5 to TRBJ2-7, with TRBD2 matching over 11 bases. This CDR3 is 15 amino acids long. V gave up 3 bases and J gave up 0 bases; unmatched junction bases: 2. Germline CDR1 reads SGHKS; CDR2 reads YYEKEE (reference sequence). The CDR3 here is CASSSGLAASYEQYF. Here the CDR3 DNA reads TGTGCCAGCAGCTCGGGACTAGCGGCCTCCTACGAGCAGTACTTC.

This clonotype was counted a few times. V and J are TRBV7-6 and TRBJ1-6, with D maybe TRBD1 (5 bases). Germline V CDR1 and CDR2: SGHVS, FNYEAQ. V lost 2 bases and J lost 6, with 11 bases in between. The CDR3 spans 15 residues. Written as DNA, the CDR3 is TGTGCCAGCAGCTTATCTTCTGGGGGTAATTCACCCCTCCACTTT. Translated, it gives CASSLSSGGNSPLHF.

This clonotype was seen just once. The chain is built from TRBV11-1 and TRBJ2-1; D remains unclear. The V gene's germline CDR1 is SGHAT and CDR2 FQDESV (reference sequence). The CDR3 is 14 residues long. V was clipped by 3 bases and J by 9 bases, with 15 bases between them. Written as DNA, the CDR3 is TGTGCCAGCAGCTTCCTTGGATGGAAAGGTGAGCAGTTCTTC. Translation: CASSFLGWKGEQFF.

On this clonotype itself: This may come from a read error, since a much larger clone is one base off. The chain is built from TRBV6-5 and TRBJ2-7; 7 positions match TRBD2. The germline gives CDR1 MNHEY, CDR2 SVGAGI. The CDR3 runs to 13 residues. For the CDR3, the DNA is TGTGCCAGCAGTTACAGCGGGGTTATGGAGCAGAACTTC. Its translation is CASSYSGVMEQNF.

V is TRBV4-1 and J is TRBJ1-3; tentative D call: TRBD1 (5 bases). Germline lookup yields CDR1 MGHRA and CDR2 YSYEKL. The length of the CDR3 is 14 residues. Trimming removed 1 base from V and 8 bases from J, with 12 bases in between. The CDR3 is CASSQVGAKDTIYF. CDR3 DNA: TGCGCCAGCAGCCAAGTAGGGGCGAAGGACACCATATATTTT.

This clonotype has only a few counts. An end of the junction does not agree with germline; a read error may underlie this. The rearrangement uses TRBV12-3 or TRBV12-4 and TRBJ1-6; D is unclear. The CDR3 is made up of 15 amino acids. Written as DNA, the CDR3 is TGTGCCAGCAGTTTCTATCTTCGTTCGCCTTCAGCCCTCCACTTT. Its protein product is CASSFYLRSPSALHF.

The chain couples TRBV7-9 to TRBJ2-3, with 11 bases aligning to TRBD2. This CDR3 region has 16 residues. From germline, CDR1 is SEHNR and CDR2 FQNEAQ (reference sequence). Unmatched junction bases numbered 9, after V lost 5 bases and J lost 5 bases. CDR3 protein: CASSPTSGSGIDTQYF. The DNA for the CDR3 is TGTGCCAGCAGCCCCACTAGCGGGAGCGGTATAGATACGCAGTATTTT.

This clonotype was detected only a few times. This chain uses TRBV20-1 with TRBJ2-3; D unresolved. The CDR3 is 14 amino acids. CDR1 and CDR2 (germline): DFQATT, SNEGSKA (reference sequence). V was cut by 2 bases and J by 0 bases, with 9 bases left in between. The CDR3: CSARRRSSTDTQYF. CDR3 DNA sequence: TGCAGTGCTAGAAGGCGGTCTAGCACAGATACGCAGTATTTT.

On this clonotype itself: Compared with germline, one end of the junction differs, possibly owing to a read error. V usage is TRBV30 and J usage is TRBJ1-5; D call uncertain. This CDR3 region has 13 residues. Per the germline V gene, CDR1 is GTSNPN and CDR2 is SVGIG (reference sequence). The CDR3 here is CAWSRRSNQLQHF. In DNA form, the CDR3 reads TGTGCCTGGAGTCGCCGCAGCAATCAGCTCCAGCATTTT.

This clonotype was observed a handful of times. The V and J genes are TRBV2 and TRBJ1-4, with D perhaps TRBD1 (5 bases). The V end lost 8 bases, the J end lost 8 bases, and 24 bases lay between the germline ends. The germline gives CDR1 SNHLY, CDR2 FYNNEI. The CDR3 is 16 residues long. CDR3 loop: CASGQSGRVVREKLFF. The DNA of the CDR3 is TGTGCCAGCGGACAATCAGGACGGGTTGTAAGAGAAAAACTGTTTTTT.

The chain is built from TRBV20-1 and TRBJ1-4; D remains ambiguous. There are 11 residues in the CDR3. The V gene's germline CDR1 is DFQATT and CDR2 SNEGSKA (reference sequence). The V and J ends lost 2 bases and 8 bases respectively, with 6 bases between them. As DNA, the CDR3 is TGCAGTGCTAGATTCTCGGAAAAACTGTTTTTT. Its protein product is CSARFSEKLFF.

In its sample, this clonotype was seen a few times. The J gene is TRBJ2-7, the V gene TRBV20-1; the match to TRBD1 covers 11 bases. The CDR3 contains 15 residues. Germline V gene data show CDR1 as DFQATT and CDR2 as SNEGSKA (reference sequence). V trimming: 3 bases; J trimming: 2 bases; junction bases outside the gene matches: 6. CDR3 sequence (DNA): TGCAGTGCTAGCCCCAGGGGACAGGGGGCCTACGAGCAGTACTTC. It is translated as CSASPRGQGAYEQYF.

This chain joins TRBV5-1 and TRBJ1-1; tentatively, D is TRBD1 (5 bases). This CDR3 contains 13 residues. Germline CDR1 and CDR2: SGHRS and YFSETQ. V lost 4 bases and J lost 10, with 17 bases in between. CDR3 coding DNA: TGCGCCAGCAGCGCTGGAGGCAGGGTCGGAGCTTTCTTT. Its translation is CASSAGGRVGAFF. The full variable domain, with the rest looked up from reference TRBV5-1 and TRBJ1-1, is KAGVTQTPRYLIKTRGQQVTLSCSPISGHRSVSWYQQTPGQGLQFLFEYFSETQRNKGNFPGRFSGRQFSNSRSEMNVSTLELGDSALYLCASSAGGRVGAFFGQGTRLTVV.

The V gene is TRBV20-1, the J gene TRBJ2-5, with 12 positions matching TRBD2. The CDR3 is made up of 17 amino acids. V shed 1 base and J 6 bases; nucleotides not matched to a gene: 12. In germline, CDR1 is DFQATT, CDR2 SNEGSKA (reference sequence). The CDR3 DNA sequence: TGCAGTGCTAGAGTCCCCCTCCCTAGCGGGGGGGCCAAGACCCAGTACTTC. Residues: CSARVPLPSGGAKTQYF.

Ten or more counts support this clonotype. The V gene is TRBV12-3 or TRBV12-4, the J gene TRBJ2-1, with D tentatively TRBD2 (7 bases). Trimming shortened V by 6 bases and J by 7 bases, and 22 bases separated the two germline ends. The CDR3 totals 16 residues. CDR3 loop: CASRSAGGQFSNEQFF. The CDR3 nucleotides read TGTGCCAGCAGAAGTGCCGGGGGGCAGTTTTCAAATGAGCAGTTCTTC.

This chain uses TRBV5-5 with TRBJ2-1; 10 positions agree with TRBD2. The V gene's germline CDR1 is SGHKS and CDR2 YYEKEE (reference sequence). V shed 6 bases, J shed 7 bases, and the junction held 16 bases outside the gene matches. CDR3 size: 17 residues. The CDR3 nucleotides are TGTGCCAGCACTCTTATCTGGGGTCTAGCGGGGGATAATGAGCAGTTCTTC. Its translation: CASTLIWGLAGDNEQFF. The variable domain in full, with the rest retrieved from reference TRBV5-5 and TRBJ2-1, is DAGVTQSPTHLIKTRGQQVTLRCSPISGHKSVSWYQQVLGQGPQFIFQYYEKEERGRGNFPDRFSARQFPNYSSELNVNALLLGDSALYLCASTLIWGLAGDNEQFFGPGTRLTVL.

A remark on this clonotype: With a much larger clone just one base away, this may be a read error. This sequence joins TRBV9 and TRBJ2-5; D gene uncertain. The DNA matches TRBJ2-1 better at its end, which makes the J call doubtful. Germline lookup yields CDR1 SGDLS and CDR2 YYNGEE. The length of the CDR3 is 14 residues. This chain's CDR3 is CASSVGDLQETQFF. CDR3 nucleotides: TGTGCCAGCAGCGTGGGTGACCTCCAAGAGACCCAGTTCTTC.